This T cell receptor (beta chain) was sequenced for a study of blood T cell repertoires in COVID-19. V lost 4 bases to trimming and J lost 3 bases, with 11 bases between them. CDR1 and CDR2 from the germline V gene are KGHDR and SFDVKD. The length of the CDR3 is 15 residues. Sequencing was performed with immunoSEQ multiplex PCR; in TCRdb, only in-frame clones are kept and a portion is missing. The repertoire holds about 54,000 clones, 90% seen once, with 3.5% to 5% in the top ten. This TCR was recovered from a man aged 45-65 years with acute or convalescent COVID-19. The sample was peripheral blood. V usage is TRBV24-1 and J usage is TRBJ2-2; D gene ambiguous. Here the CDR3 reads CATSDRRLYTGELFF. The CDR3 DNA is TGTGCCACCAGTGACCGACGACTTTACACCGGGGAGCTGTTTTTT.